This T cell receptor beta chain derives from a study of T cells expressing NK-cell markers. As for the study in general: Just one sequenced donor of eight was HCMV-seronegative, while seven were seropositive.

What made the TCR beta cDNA was 5'RACE template switching with UMIs. After re-calling the 5' RACE reads, TCRdb lists one entry per CDR3 protein, DNA absent. The listing records around 100,000 distinct CDR3 sequences. The clonotype originates from a woman between 18 and 75 years old in good health. The sequencing input was blood T cells: a sorted CD56 or NKG2C T cell subset, CD4+ or CD8+ T cells, or bulk PBMC T cells (not recorded which).

The CDR3 loop reads CASRRAGTYNEQFF. The chain recombines TRBV10-2 with TRBJ2-1; the TCRdb call, TRBD2, lacks DNA for checking. This CDR3 comprises 14 residues. Per the germline V gene, CDR1 is WSHSY and CDR2 is SAAADI.